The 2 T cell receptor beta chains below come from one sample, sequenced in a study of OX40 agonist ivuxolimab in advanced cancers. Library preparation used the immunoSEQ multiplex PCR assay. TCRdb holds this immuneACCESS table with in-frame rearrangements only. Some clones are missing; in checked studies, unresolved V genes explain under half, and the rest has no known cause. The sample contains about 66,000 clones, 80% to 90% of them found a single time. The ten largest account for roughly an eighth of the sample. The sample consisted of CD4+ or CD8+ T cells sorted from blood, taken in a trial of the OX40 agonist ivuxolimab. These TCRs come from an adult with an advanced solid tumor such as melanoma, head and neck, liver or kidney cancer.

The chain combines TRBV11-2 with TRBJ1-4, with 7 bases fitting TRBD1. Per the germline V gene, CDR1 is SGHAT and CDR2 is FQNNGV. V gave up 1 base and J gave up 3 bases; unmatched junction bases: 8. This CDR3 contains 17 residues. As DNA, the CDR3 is TGTGCCAGCAGCTTAGGGCATGCGGGACAGCCTAATGAAAAACTGTTTTTT. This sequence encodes CASSLGHAGQPNEKLFF.

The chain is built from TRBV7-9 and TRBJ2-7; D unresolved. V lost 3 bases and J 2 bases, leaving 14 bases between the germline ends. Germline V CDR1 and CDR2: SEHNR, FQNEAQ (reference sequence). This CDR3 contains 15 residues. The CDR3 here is CASSFPPSTTYEQYF. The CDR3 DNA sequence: TGTGCCAGCAGCTTCCCCCCGTCGACCACCTACGAGCAGTACTTC.